Listed below are T cell receptor beta chains from one sample, sequenced in a study of response to subunit inactivated influenza vaccine. TCRdb called the RT-PCR reads again in MiXCR, with one record for every CDR3 protein. The sample carries around 540,000 distinct CDR3 sequences, approximately 10% recorded once. The material sequenced was PBMCs from blood, taken on the day of vaccination. Receptors were obtained from a man aged 50 or older who received an inactivated influenza vaccine. Each CDR3 is given with its conserved first and last residue. Each record gives: V gene, clone size, J gene, D gene, CDR3 DNA, CDR3 protein. A D gene is named only where the DNA matches it firmly. Not all rows give a size; the values are once, few, many and, for expanded clones, a class.

v_call: TRBV5-1; clone_size: many; j_call: TRBJ2-2; d_call: TRBD1; cdr3_nt: TGCGCCAGCAGCTCGGACAGGGGATACACCGGGGAGCTGTTTTTT; cdr3_aa: CASSSDRGYTGELFF
v_call: TRBV18; clone_size: few; j_call: TRBJ2-3; d_call: -; cdr3_nt: TGTGCCAGCTCACCATGGGATAACAGGGCAGATACGCAGTATTTT; cdr3_aa: CASSPWDNRADTQYF
v_call: TRBV20-1; clone_size: -; j_call: TRBJ2-1; d_call: TRBD2; cdr3_nt: TGCAGTGCTAGAGACCCCGCGGAGCGGGGTTCCTACAATGAGCAGTTCTTC; cdr3_aa: CSARDPAERGSYNEQFF
v_call: TRBV15; clone_size: few; j_call: TRBJ2-3; d_call: -; cdr3_nt: TGTGCCACCAGCATCGGGGGAAACACAGATACGCAGTATTTT; cdr3_aa: CATSIGGNTDTQYF
v_call: TRBV6-2/TRBV6-3; clone_size: many; j_call: TRBJ1-5; d_call: TRBD1; cdr3_nt: TGTGCCAGCAGCTCAGGACAGGGCTTCAATCAGCCCCAGCATTTT; cdr3_aa: CASSSGQGFNQPQHF
v_call: TRBV5-1; clone_size: many; j_call: TRBJ2-1; d_call: -; cdr3_nt: TGCGCCAGCAGCTTGGGCCCCGGGCCTGAGCAGTTCTTC; cdr3_aa: CASSLGPGPEQFF
v_call: TRBV7-3; clone_size: -; j_call: TRBJ2-3; d_call: -; cdr3_nt: TGTGCCAGCAGCTTACAGGCGACCGCCGCAGATACGCAGTATTTT; cdr3_aa: CASSLQATAADTQYF
v_call: TRBV5-1; clone_size: -; j_call: TRBJ2-3; d_call: TRBD2; cdr3_nt: TGCGCCAGCAGCTTGACTCAGCGGGACACAGATACGCAGTATTTT; cdr3_aa: CASSLTQRDTDTQYF
v_call: TRBV15; clone_size: few; j_call: TRBJ2-5; d_call: -; cdr3_nt: TGTGCCACCAGCAGAGATGGTCAGGGAGAGACCCAGTACTTC; cdr3_aa: CATSRDGQGETQYF
v_call: TRBV12-3/TRBV12-4; clone_size: many; j_call: TRBJ2-7; d_call: -; cdr3_nt: TGTGCCAGCAAAGAATCGGCAGGCCAAGGGTACGAGCAGTACTTC; cdr3_aa: CASKESAGQGYEQYF
v_call: TRBV7-3; clone_size: once; j_call: TRBJ2-7; d_call: -; cdr3_nt: TGTGCCAGCAGCTTAAGCCCGGGCCCGGGGGAGCAGTACTTC; cdr3_aa: CASSLSPGPGEQYF
v_call: TRBV28; clone_size: few; j_call: TRBJ2-5; d_call: -; cdr3_nt: TGTGCCAGCAGTTCGCAACAAGAGACCCAGTACTTC; cdr3_aa: CASSSQQETQYF
v_call: TRBV2; clone_size: -; j_call: TRBJ2-3; d_call: TRBD2; cdr3_nt: TGTGCCAGCAGGGGACTACAAGACACAGATACGCAGTATTTT; cdr3_aa: CASRGLQDTDTQYF
v_call: TRBV4-2; clone_size: -; j_call: TRBJ2-6; d_call: -; cdr3_nt: TGTGCCAGCAGCCAAGATTCAGGATTGGCTGGGGCCAACGTCCTGACTTTC; cdr3_aa: CASSQDSGLAGANVLTF
v_call: TRBV12-3/TRBV12-4; clone_size: many; j_call: TRBJ1-2; d_call: -; cdr3_nt: TGTGCCAGCACCTCCCGGGCGAACGACTATGGCTACACCTTC; cdr3_aa: CASTSRANDYGYTF
v_call: TRBV7-6; clone_size: -; j_call: TRBJ2-2; d_call: -; cdr3_nt: TGTGCCAGCAGCCCCAGTCCTGGACGGAACGCGAACACCGGGGAGCTGTTTTTT; cdr3_aa: CASSPSPGRNANTGELFF
v_call: TRBV5-1; clone_size: few; j_call: TRBJ2-5; d_call: TRBD2; cdr3_nt: TGCGCCAGCATGGGCAGCGGGGATCAAGAGACCCAGTACTTC; cdr3_aa: CASMGSGDQETQYF
v_call: TRBV7-2; clone_size: -; j_call: TRBJ2-3; d_call: -; cdr3_nt: TGTGCCAGCAGCCCTCGGCAGGTCGTCAGATATACGCAGTATTTT; cdr3_aa: CASSPRQVVRYTQYF
v_call: TRBV28; clone_size: few; j_call: TRBJ2-2; d_call: -; cdr3_nt: TGTGCCAGCAGTTTATTCCTCGGGTTAGACACCGGGGAGCTGTTTTTT; cdr3_aa: CASSLFLGLDTGELFF
v_call: TRBV6-5; clone_size: -; j_call: TRBJ2-1; d_call: -; cdr3_nt: TGTGCCAGCAGTTACGGTCTACGGGACGCGCTGAGAACCTACAATGAGCAGTTCTTC; cdr3_aa: CASSYGLRDALRTYNEQFF
v_call: TRBV5-1; clone_size: many; j_call: TRBJ2-7; d_call: TRBD1; cdr3_nt: TGCGCCAGCAGCTTGTCCCCGACAGGGACAATCTACGAGCAGTACTTC; cdr3_aa: CASSLSPTGTIYEQYF
v_call: TRBV20-1; clone_size: -; j_call: TRBJ2-5; d_call: TRBD2; cdr3_nt: TGCAGTGCTAGGAGACTAGCGGGAGGGTACCAAGAGACCCAGTACTTC; cdr3_aa: CSARRLAGGYQETQYF
v_call: TRBV3-1; clone_size: -; j_call: TRBJ1-2; d_call: -; cdr3_nt: TGTGCCAGCAGCCACAGACAGTCCTGGGGCTATGGCTACACCTTC; cdr3_aa: CASSHRQSWGYGYTF
v_call: TRBV18; clone_size: few; j_call: TRBJ2-5; d_call: -; cdr3_nt: TGTGCCAGCTCACCGGGGGATGGAGAGACCCAGTACTTC; cdr3_aa: CASSPGDGETQYF
v_call: TRBV20-1; clone_size: few; j_call: TRBJ1-1; d_call: -; cdr3_nt: TGCAGTGCTAGAGATGCCTCTATGAACACTGAAGCTTTCTTT; cdr3_aa: CSARDASMNTEAFF
v_call: TRBV4-2; clone_size: many; j_call: TRBJ2-7; d_call: TRBD1; cdr3_nt: TGTGCCAGCAGCCAAGATGTGGGACAGGGGGCAGGGTACGAGCAGTACTTC; cdr3_aa: CASSQDVGQGAGYEQYF
v_call: TRBV5-1; clone_size: few; j_call: TRBJ1-3; d_call: -; cdr3_nt: TGCGCCAGCAGCTCAGGGGACGTTGGAAACACCATATATTTT; cdr3_aa: CASSSGDVGNTIYF
v_call: TRBV28; clone_size: -; j_call: TRBJ2-1; d_call: -; cdr3_nt: TGTGCCAGCATTTTCAGGGGCTCCAATGAGCAGTTCTTC; cdr3_aa: CASIFRGSNEQFF
v_call: TRBV7-9; clone_size: few; j_call: TRBJ2-7; d_call: -; cdr3_nt: TGTGCCAGCAGCTTTAACAAGGGGGTCTCTGCCTACGAGCAGTACTTC; cdr3_aa: CASSFNKGVSAYEQYF
v_call: TRBV4-3; clone_size: -; j_call: TRBJ2-2; d_call: -; cdr3_nt: TGCGCCAGCAGCCTTCAGACGGGCAACACCGGGGAGCTGTTTTTT; cdr3_aa: CASSLQTGNTGELFF
v_call: TRBV7-6; clone_size: -; j_call: TRBJ2-3; d_call: -; cdr3_nt: TGTGCCAGCAGCTTATTCACCGGCGAAGATACGCAGTATTTT; cdr3_aa: CASSLFTGEDTQYF
v_call: TRBV28; clone_size: -; j_call: TRBJ2-1; d_call: -; cdr3_nt: TGTGCCAGCAGTCCACCGACAGGAGACTTGCTGAGTGAGCAGTTCTTC; cdr3_aa: CASSPPTGDLLSEQFF
v_call: TRBV27; clone_size: -; j_call: TRBJ2-1; d_call: TRBD1; cdr3_nt: TGTGCCAGCAGTCTGCGAACCGTGACAGGGGCGAACAATGAGCAGTTCTTC; cdr3_aa: CASSLRTVTGANNEQFF
v_call: TRBV27; clone_size: -; j_call: TRBJ2-3; d_call: -; cdr3_nt: TGTGCCAGCAGTTTATTGGGGTTCGGACGCACAGATACGCAGTATTTT; cdr3_aa: CASSLLGFGRTDTQYF